The clone carrying this T cell receptor beta chain was seen more than once but under ten times. TCRdb re-derived calls from the 5' RACE reads in MiXCR, one entry per CDR3 protein. The table records 400,000 or so distinct CDR3 sequences, roughly 9% of them present only once. The record originates from a study of identical twins. Germline lookup yields CDR1 MNHEY and CDR2 SVGAGI. There are 15 residues in the CDR3. Trimming took off 2 bases at V and 6 bases at J, with 14 bases between the two ends. The sequence came from a woman aged 45 to 65 in good health. The sequenced sample was naive T cells sorted from blood. V usage is TRBV6-5 and J usage is TRBJ2-1, with TRBD2 as a possible D gene (7 bases). CDR3 nucleotides: TGTGCCAGCAGTTACCGAAGGGGGGGAGGCAATGAGCAGTTCTTC. Its protein is CASSYRRGGGNEQFF.